Shown below are 10 T cell receptor beta chains from a single sample sequenced in a study of monozygotic twins with inflammatory bowel disease. For each CDR3 protein, TCRdb gives one entry from its re-call of the 5' RACE reads, without DNA. This listing includes nearly 450,000 distinct CDR3 sequences. Source material: blood. These receptors were obtained from a human donor with ulcerative colitis or Crohn's disease, or a healthy co-twin of an affected twin (not recorded which).

The gene calls are TRBV14 and TRBJ2-7. Germline assignment: CDR1 SGHDN and CDR2 FVKESK. This CDR3 is 15 amino acids long. CDR3 region: CASSQSARRTYEQYF.

The V and J genes are TRBV7-2 and TRBJ2-3; TCRdb's D gene call, TRBD2, goes unchecked for lack of DNA. The CDR3 loop spans 17 amino acids. CDR1 SGHTA and CDR2 FQGNSA come from the germline V gene. The CDR3 spells CASSDRVTGGRADTQYF.

The V gene is TRBV7-2, the J gene TRBJ1-1. The CDR3 covers 14 residues. From germline, CDR1 is SGHTA and CDR2 FQGNSA. The CDR3 reads CASSLQGEGTEAFF. Based on the CDR3 plus reference TRBV7-2 and TRBJ1-1, the full variable domain is GAGVSQSPSNKVTEKGKDVELRCDPISGHTALYWYRQSLGQGLEFLIYFQGNSAPDKSGLPSDRFSAERTGGSVSTLTIQRTQQEDSAVYLCASSLQGEGTEAFFGQGTRLTVV.

This sequence joins TRBV5-5 and TRBJ2-3. Per the germline V gene, CDR1 is SGHKS and CDR2 is YYEKEE (reference sequence). The CDR3 consists of 14 residues. The CDR3 reads CASSLGLARDTQYF.

The V gene is TRBV7-3, the J gene TRBJ2-1; with no DNA, the TCRdb D assignment of TRBD1 cannot be verified. There are 14 residues in the CDR3. Germline CDR1 is SGHTA and CDR2 is FQGTGA. The CDR3 spells CASSSRTGSHEQFF.

The gene calls are TRBV7-6 and TRBJ2-7; TCRdb names TRBD2, which stays unverified in the absence of DNA. CDR3 length: 14 amino acids. The germline gives CDR1 SGHVS, CDR2 FNYEAQ. CDR3 residues: CASSLPASGKEQYF. Filled out from reference TRBV7-6 and TRBJ2-7, the complete variable domain reads GAGVSQSPRYKVTKRGQDVALRCDPISGHVSLYWYRQALGQGPEFLTYFNYEAQQDKSGLPNDRFSAERPEGSISTLTIQRTEQRDSAMYRCASSLPASGKEQYFGPGTRLTVT.

The gene calls are TRBV7-8 and TRBJ1-2. CDR3 size: 14 residues. Germline CDR1 is SGHVS and CDR2 is FQNEAQ. This chain's CDR3 is CASSPRAVLYGYTF.

This sequence joins TRBV18 and TRBJ1-5; the D call of TRBD1 rests on TCRdb alone, since no DNA is present to check it. Germline V gene sequence: CDR1 KGHSH, CDR2 LQKENI. This CDR3 has 14 residues. CDR3 in amino acids: CASSGGWDNQPQHF.

The chain is built from TRBV30 and TRBJ1-1; TCRdb proposes TRBD1, but this gene call is untestable without DNA. In germline, CDR1 is GTSNPN, CDR2 SVGIG (reference sequence). This CDR3 is 19 amino acids long. CDR3 sequence: CAWSFHKGAGPPEGTEAFF.

V and J are TRBV11-3 and TRBJ1-1. There are 14 residues in the CDR3. CDR1 is SGHNT, CDR2 YENEEA, per germline. The CDR3 is CASSLGFSNTEAFF.